These 11 T cell receptor beta chains share one sample of origin, sequenced in a study of graft-versus-host responses after intestinal transplantation (dated by TCRdb to the early 2020s). Their antigens remain unidentified. The library was produced with the immunoSEQ multiplex PCR assay. TCRdb took this table from immuneACCESS and kept in-frame rearrangements with V and J called. Such tables lack part of the clones; where checked against another copy, unresolved V genes explain under half of the gap, and the rest is unexplained. The sample contains about 94,000 clones, roughly 90% of them found a single time. 0.4% to 0.5% of the sample comes from the top ten. Taken with the paper, the label for time point translates to: cells obtained before transplantation from donor or recipient. The specimen was unstimulated CD8+ T cells sorted from spleen or lymph node cells, collected before intestinal transplant. The source of these receptors is a human donor who received an intestinal transplant.

The rearrangement links TRBV4-1 to TRBJ1-1, with D unclear. The V gene lost 1 base and the J gene lost 4 bases, with 10 bases spanning the gap. The CDR3 spans 14 residues. From germline, CDR1 is MGHRA and CDR2 YSYEKL. The CDR3 spells CASSQGRYGTEAFF. As DNA, the CDR3 is TGCGCCAGCAGCCAAGGGCGGTACGGCACTGAAGCTTTCTTT.

This clone has a handful of counts. This chain uses TRBV7-9 with TRBJ2-1; 9 positions match TRBD2. V lost 5 bases, J lost 6 bases, and 8 bases stayed unmatched. CDR1 and CDR2 from the germline V gene are SEHNR and FQNEAQ (reference sequence). This CDR3 has 15 amino acids. CDR3 coding DNA: TGTGCCAGCAGCCCCCAGACTAGCGGAAGCAATGAGCAGTTCTTC. This gives the protein CASSPQTSGSNEQFF.

Only one count was recorded for this clone. This chain connects TRBV4-1 to TRBJ1-2; tentatively, D is TRBD1 (5 bases). This CDR3 is built from 15 residues. V was pared by 5 bases and J by 3 bases, with 16 bases between. Germline V gene lookup returns CDR1 MGHRA and CDR2 YSYEKL. CDR3 sequence (DNA): TGCGCCAGCAGCGAATCGGCAACAGGAGACTATGGCTACACCTTC. Translated, it gives CASSESATGDYGYTF.

J is TRBJ1-2 and V is TRBV27; 9 nucleotides agree with TRBD1. The CDR3 loop spans 19 amino acids. Unmatched junction bases numbered 20, after V lost 6 bases and J lost 3 bases. The germline V gene encodes CDR1 MNHEY and CDR2 SMNVEV (reference sequence). CDR3 in DNA: TGTGCCAGCAGCCTGTTAGTACAGGACAGGGGAAAAACTGACTATGGCTACACCTTC. Its protein product is CASSLLVQDRGKTDYGYTF.

This clone was recorded once. The V call is TRBV10-2, the J call TRBJ2-7; 7 bases fit TRBD2. The CDR3 runs to 14 residues. Looked up from germline, CDR1 is WSHSY and CDR2 is SAAADI. V gave up 4 bases and J gave up 3 bases; unmatched junction bases: 6. CDR3 amino acids: CASSVAGGSYEQYF. The CDR3 DNA sequence: TGCGCCAGCAGTGTAGCGGGTGGGAGCTACGAGCAGTACTTC.

Only one count was recorded for this clone. The chain uses TRBV6-1 and TRBJ2-7; 9 positions agree with TRBD2. The CDR3 spans 15 residues. V lost 7 bases to trimming and J lost 4 bases; unmatched junction nucleotides: 11. Looked up from germline, CDR1 is MNHNS and CDR2 is SASEGT. CDR3 residues: CASTTVAGEGYEQYF. The DNA of the CDR3 is TGTGCCAGCACTACGGTAGCGGGAGAGGGTTACGAGCAGTACTTC.

J is TRBJ1-6 and V is TRBV2; the D gene is possibly TRBD1 (6 bases). Germline V gives CDR1 SNHLY, CDR2 FYNNEI. Trimming stripped 4 bases from V and 0 bases from J, with 13 bases between. This CDR3 comprises 17 residues. This CDR3 is CASSVRGSSSYNSPLHF. The CDR3 DNA follows: TGTGCCAGCAGTGTCAGGGGTTCCAGCTCCTATAATTCACCCCTCCACTTT.

The rearrangement joins TRBV7-3 to TRBJ2-1, with 10 nucleotides matching TRBD2. V lost 6 bases, J lost 6 bases, and 5 bases stayed unmatched. Germline CDR1 reads SGHTA; CDR2 reads FQGTGA. The CDR3 loop spans 14 amino acids. CDR3 nucleotides: TGTGCCAGCAGTGCTAGCGGGAGTAGCAATGAGCAGTTCTTC. Encoded protein: CASSASGSSNEQFF.

The V call is TRBV27, the J call TRBJ1-1; perhaps TRBD1 as D (5 bases). Germline CDR1 and CDR2: MNHEY and SMNVEV (reference sequence). This CDR3 has 12 amino acids. V was shortened by 6 bases and J by 6 bases, with 11 bases between the two germline ends. The CDR3 here is CASRAWGAEAFF. As DNA, the CDR3 is TGTGCCAGCAGGGCCTGGGGGGCTGAAGCTTTCTTT.

V and J are TRBV28 and TRBJ2-3, with D unclear. This CDR3 has 17 residues. Per germline, CDR1 MDHEN and CDR2 SYDVKM. V lost 2 bases and J lost 2, with 17 bases in between. For the CDR3, the DNA is TGTGCCAGCAGTTTAGGGCCATCCACTCCCTTCACAGATACGCAGTATTTT. Its translation is CASSLGPSTPFTDTQYF.

The chain has TRBV11-2 and TRBJ2-2; D call uncertain. Germline CDR1 is SGHAT and CDR2 is FQNNGV. The CDR3 loop spans 14 amino acids. V was trimmed by 5 bases and J by 6 bases, leaving 13 bases between them. CDR3 sequence: CASSPPAGPGELFF. The CDR3 bases are TGTGCCAGCAGCCCTCCCGCAGGCCCCGGGGAGCTGTTTTTT.